The present T cell receptor (beta chain) was sequenced within a study of OX40 agonist ivuxolimab in advanced cancers. For the study in its entirety: Ivuxolimab, which targeted the costimulatory receptor OX40 (CD134), was an agonistic, fully human IgG2 monoclonal antibody. The paper describes the monotherapy dose-escalation part (N of about 52 patients) of the phase I trial of ivuxolimab. Of the approximately 50 dose-escalation patients, hepatocellular carcinoma was present in around 20, melanoma in around 15, renal cell carcinoma in 9 and head and neck cancer in 9. Patients were allowed to have had prior anti-PD-1, anti-PD-L1 or anti-CTLA-4 therapy, and around 37% of the dose-escalation patients had previously received checkpoint inhibitors. Partial responses were achieved by three dose-escalation patients, of whom one had hepatocellular carcinoma and two had cutaneous melanoma. The dose-escalation cohort was almost 85% male with a mean age of roughly 60 years, ranging from about 23 to 85. Peripheral TCRbeta sequencing aimed to test whether ivuxolimab altered TCR sequence diversity and caused clonal T-cell expansion. Intravenous ivuxolimab was administered to patients every 2 weeks at six dose levels: 0.01, 0.1, 0.3, 1.5, 3 and 10 mg/kg.

The trial excluded patients who had a history of autoimmune disease or who were on systemic immunosuppression. In every dose cohort, peripheral blood was drawn for TCR sequencing at baseline, cycle 4 day 1, and cycle 7 day 1. Samples came from an open-label, multicenter, first-in-human phase I dose-escalation trial of ivuxolimab. The trial enrolled adults with locally advanced or metastatic head and neck squamous cell, hepatocellular, melanoma or renal cell carcinoma. Before TCR sequencing, CD4+ T cells and CD8+ T cells were sorted from peripheral blood as separate populations. General conclusions and limits of the study: In partial responders in the 0.1-3.0 mg/kg groups, normalized peripheral clonal expansion was found to be among the lowest, especially among CD8+ T cells. After ivuxolimab, expanded clones were on average more numerous among CD8+ T cells than among CD4+ T cells. The antigen specificity of the clonally expanded peripheral T cells was not determined. At doses from 0.1 to 3.0 mg/kg, clonal expansion was seen in both CD4+ and CD8+ blood T cells between baseline and week 6. Low levels of normalized T-cell clonal expansion were also seen in some patients who did not respond.

Genomic DNA was isolated from the sorted cells so that the TCRbeta CDR3 region could be sequenced. The immunoSEQ Assay was used for sequencing of TCRbeta CDR3 regions. TCRdb holds this immuneACCESS table with in-frame rearrangements only. Some clones are missing; in checked studies, unresolved V genes explain under half, and the rest has no known cause. This sample comprises about 80,000 clones, 75% to 90% of them detected only once. Roughly 2.2% of the sample is in the top ten clones. Regarding this clone: Its antigen is not yet known. No base quality information exists; no much larger clone differs at one position.

The TCR comes from an adult with an advanced solid tumor such as melanoma, head and neck, liver or kidney cancer. Sequenced here: CD4+ or CD8+ T cells sorted from blood, sampled in a trial of the OX40 agonist ivuxolimab.

The CDR3 amino acid sequence is: CSASGGSYEQYF. The DNA sequence is as follows: TGCAGCGCTAGCGGGGGGTCCTACGAGCAGTACTTC. The sequence is built from TRBV29-1 and TRBJ2-7; a stretch of 11 junction bases matches TRBD2. Compared with germline, V lacks 7 bases and J lacks 1 base; bases without a gene match: 0. Including the terminal cysteine and phenylalanine, the CDR3 comprises 12 residues. This entry keeps only the CDR3 DNA: 36 bases, framed from base 1. CDR1 SQVTM and CDR2 ANQGSEA were looked up in the germline V gene.